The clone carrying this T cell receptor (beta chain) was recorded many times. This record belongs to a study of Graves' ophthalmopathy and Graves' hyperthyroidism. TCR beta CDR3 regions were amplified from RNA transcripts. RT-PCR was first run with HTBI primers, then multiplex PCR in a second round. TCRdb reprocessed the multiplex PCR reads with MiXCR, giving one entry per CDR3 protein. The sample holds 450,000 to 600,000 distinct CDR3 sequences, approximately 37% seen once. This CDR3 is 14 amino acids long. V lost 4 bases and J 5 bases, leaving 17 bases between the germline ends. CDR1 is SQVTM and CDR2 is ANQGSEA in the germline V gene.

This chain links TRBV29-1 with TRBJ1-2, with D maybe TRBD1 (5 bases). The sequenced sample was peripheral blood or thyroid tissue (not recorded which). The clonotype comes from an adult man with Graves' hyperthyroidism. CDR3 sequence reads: CSVALTTAGYGYTF. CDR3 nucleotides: TGCAGCGTTGCCCTGACGACAGCCGGGTATGGCTACACCTTC.